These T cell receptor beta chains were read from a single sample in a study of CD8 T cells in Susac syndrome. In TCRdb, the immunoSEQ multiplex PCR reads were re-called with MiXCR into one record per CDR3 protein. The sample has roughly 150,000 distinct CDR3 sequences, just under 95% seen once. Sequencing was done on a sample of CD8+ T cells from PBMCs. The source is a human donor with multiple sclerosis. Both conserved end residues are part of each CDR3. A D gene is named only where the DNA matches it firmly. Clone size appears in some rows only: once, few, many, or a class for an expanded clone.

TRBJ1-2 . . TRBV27 TGTGCCAGCTTCCACAACTATGGCTACACCTTC CASFHNYGYTF
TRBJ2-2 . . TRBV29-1 TGCAGCGCCGAACTGCCCGGGTTGGGCAACACCGGGGAGCTGTTTTTT CSAELPGLGNTGELFF
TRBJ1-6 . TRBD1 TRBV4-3 TGCGCCAGCAGCCCCGGGACAGCGATTAATTCACCCCTCCACTTT CASSPGTAINSPLHF
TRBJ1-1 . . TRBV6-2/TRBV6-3 TGTGCCAGCAGTTCCCCGGGCTTAGAAGCTTTCTTT CASSSPGLEAFF
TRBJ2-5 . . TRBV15 TGTGCCACCAGCAGAGATCGGGCAGAAGAGACCCAGTACTTC CATSRDRAEETQYF
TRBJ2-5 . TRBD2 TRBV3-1 TGTGCCAGCAGCCAAGATCGGCGGCGGGGGTTGGGAGAGACCCAGTACTTC CASSQDRRRGLGETQYF
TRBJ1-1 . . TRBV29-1 TGCAGCGTTGAAGGACGAGCTGAAGCTTTCTTT CSVEGRAEAFF
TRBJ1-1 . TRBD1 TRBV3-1 TGTGCCAGCTCCGCCCACGGACAGGGGATGAACACTGAAGCTTTCTTT CASSAHGQGMNTEAFF
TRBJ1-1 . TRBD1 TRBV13 TGTGCCAGCAGCCGTACAGGGGAGAACACTGAAGCTTTCTTT CASSRTGENTEAFF
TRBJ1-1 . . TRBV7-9 TGTGCCAGCAGCTCCCCAGGGAGCGCTGAAGCTTTCTTT CASSSPGSAEAFF
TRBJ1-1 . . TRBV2 TGTGCCAGCAGGGATGACAGGAACACTGAAGCTTTCTTT CASRDDRNTEAFF
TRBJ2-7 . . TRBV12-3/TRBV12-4 TGTGCCAGCAGTTTGTGGCAGGGCTCCTACGAGCAGTACTTC CASSLWQGSYEQYF
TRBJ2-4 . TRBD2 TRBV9 TGTGCCAGCAGCCCGATGAGACTAGCGGGGTCCCGAGGGAACATTCAGTACTTC CASSPMRLAGSRGNIQYF
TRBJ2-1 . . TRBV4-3 TGCGCCAGCAGCCAAGAGCTTGTGAGTATATCCTACAATGAGCAGTTCTTC CASSQELVSISYNEQFF
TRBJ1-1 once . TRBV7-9 TGTGCCAGCAGCTTATCCACTGAAGCTTTCTTT CASSLSTEAFF
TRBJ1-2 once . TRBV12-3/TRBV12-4 TGTGCCAGCAGTTTAGGGAGCGGACCTTACTATGGCTACACCTTC CASSLGSGPYYGYTF
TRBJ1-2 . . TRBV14 TGTGCCAGCAGCCAATCGGTGGGTGGCTACACCTTC CASSQSVGGYTF
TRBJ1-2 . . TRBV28 TGTGCCAGCAGCAGAAGCTGGGGGTGGGGCTACACCTTC CASSRSWGWGYTF
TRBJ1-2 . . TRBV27 TGTGCCAGCAGTTTATCCAGGGGAGGGGGCTACACCTTC CASSLSRGGGYTF
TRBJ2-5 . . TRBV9 TGTGCCAGCAGCCATGGTCAAGAGACCCAGTACTTC CASSHGQETQYF
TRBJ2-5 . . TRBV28 TGTGCCAGCAGTTTATCCCCTAGAGTTTCCGATCAAGAGACCCAGTACTTC CASSLSPRVSDQETQYF
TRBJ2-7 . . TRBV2 TGTGCCAGCAGTGGATACAGGAGCGAGCAGTACTTC CASSGYRSEQYF
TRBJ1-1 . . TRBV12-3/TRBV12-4 TGTGCCAGCACCACCGGGACCGAGGACACTGAAGCTTTCTTT CASTTGTEDTEAFF
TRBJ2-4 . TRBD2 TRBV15 TGTGCCACCAGCCCTCGGGGGGGCAAAAACATTCAGTACTTC CATSPRGGKNIQYF
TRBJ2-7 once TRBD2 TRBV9 TGTGCCAGCAGCCCGAGTGGCCGGGAGGGCTACGAGCAGTACTTC CASSPSGREGYEQYF
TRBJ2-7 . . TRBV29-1 TGCAGCGTTGACACCGCAACCTCCTACGAGCAGTACTTC CSVDTATSYEQYF
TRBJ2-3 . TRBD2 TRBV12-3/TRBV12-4 TGTGCCAGCAGCTTTCCTAGCGGGAGAAACCCCACAGATACGCAGTATTTT CASSFPSGRNPTDTQYF
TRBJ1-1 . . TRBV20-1 TGCAGTGCTAGTCGCGGAAGAGGGATGAACACTGAAGCTTTCTTT CSASRGRGMNTEAFF
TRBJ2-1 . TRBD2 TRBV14 TGTGCCAGCAGCCAAGAGGCTAGCGGCCTCCCGGGGGATGAGCAGTTCTTC CASSQEASGLPGDEQFF
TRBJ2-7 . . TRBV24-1 TGTGCCACCAGTGGACGGCCGGGACCCTCGTACGAGCAGTACTTC CATSGRPGPSYEQYF
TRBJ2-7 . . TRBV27 TGTGCCAGCAGCTCCTCGGTTTATTACGAGCAGTACTTC CASSSSVYYEQYF
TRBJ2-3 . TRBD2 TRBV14 TGTGCCAGCAGCCGTCCGACTAGCGGGGGCACAGATACGCAGTATTTT CASSRPTSGGTDTQYF
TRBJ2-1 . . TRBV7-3 TGTGCCAGCAGCTCATACCCCGGAGCAGTTAAGCAGTTCTTC CASSSYPGAVKQFF
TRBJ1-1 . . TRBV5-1 TGCGCCAGCAGCTTCATGGACAGGAACACTGAAGCTTTCTTT CASSFMDRNTEAFF
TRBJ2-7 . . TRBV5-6 TGTGCCAGCAGCCCCGGACCCCGGAAGCAGTACTTC CASSPGPRKQYF
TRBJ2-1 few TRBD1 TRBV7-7 TGTGCTAGCAGCCTGGGACAGGTCTCCTACAATGAGCAGTTCTTC CASSLGQVSYNEQFF
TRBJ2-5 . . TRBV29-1 TGCAGCGTTGGGCAGAAACAAGAGACCCAGTACTTC CSVGQKQETQYF